This TCR beta chain was profiled in a study of blood T cell repertoires in COVID-19. Study summary: From T cells, B-cell-depleted T cells, or PBMCs came the material, which was cDNA or gDNA.

This clone has just one count. Repertoires were generated with immunoSEQ multiplex PCR, while TCRdb's copy carries only in-frame clones and drops some. The data contain a few hundred thousand clones, roughly 90% of them singletons. The cohort comprised adults aged 18 to 89 years residing in 20 to 30 US areas. Recovery among Cohort 3 donors was established by two negative PCRs, clearance, or symptom resolution. The CDR3 is made up of 14 amino acids. V shed 2 bases and J 5 bases; nucleotides not matched to a gene: 3. The germline gives CDR1 SGHRS, CDR2 YFSETQ. The TCR sequence derives from a woman between 35 and 50 years old who had recovered from COVID-19. V and J are TRBV5-1 and TRBJ2-7; 11 bases are shared with TRBD1. Sequencing was performed on PBMCs or T cells enriched from blood (not recorded which). The CDR3 nucleotides are TGCGCCAGCAGCTTCCGGACAGGGGGCGACGAGCAGTACTTC. Protein product: CASSFRTGGDEQYF. The full variable domain, in which reference TRBV5-1 and TRBJ2-7 provide the parts outside the CDR3, is KAGVTQTPRYLIKTRGQQVTLSCSPISGHRSVSWYQQTPGQGLQFLFEYFSETQRNKGNFPGRFSGRQFSNSRSEMNVSTLELGDSALYLCASSFRTGGDEQYFGPGTRLTVT.